This T cell receptor beta chain was found in a study of blood T cells in healthy people across ages. The sample holds many counts of this clonotype. It was with a sample-barcoded 5' primer and a J-beta primer mix that a second PCR of roughly 6 to 11 cycles was run. A tag from a template-switch adaptor with 12 random nucleotides marked each cDNA molecule. Via MiXCR, TCRdb re-called the 5' RACE reads, giving one row per CDR3 protein. The sample records 780,000 or so distinct CDR3 sequences, roughly 50% being singletons. V dropped 3 bases and J dropped 5 bases, with 16 bases sitting between them. The germline V gene encodes CDR1 KGHSH and CDR2 LQKENI. The length of the CDR3 is 15 residues.

This chain uses TRBV18 with TRBJ2-5, with D perhaps matching TRBD1 (5 bases). The clonotype comes from a man aged 35 to 55 in good health. Sequencing was performed on blood. The CDR3 sequence: CASSPRTSGLETQYF. Written as DNA, the CDR3 is TGTGCCAGCTCACCGCGCACTTCAGGGTTGGAGACCCAGTACTTC.